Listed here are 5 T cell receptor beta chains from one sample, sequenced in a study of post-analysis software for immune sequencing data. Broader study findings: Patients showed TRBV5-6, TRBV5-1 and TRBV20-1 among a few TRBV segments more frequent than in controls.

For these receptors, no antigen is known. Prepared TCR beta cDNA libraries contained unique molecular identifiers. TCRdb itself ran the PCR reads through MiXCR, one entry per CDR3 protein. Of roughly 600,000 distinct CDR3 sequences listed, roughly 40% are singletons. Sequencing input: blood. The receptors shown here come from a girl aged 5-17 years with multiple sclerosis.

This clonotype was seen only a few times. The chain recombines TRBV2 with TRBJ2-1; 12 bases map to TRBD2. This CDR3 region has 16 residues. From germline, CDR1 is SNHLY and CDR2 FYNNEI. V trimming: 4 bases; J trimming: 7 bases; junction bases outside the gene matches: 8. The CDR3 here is CASSGTSGVTGNEQFF. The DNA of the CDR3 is TGTGCCAGCAGTGGGACTAGCGGGGTGACTGGGAATGAGCAGTTCTTC.

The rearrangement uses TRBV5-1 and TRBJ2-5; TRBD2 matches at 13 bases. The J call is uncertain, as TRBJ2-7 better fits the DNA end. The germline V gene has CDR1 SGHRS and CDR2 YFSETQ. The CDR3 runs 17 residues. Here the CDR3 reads CASSPGTSGEGIYEQYF. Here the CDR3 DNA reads TGCGCCAGCAGCCCCGGGACTAGCGGGGAGGGGATCTACGAGCAGTACTTC.

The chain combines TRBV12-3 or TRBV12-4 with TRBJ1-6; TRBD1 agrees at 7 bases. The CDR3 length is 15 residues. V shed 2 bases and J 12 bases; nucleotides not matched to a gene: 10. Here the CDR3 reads CASSLWLGQERPLHF. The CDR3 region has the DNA TGTGCCAGCAGTTTATGGCTCGGACAGGAACGACCCCTCCACTTT.

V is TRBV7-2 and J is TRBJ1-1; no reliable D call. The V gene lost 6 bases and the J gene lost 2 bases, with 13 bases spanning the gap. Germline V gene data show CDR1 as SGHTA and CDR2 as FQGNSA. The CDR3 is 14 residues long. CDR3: CASSRGSYNTEAFF. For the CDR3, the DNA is TGTGCCAGCAGTCGAGGATCTTATAACACTGAAGCTTTCTTT.

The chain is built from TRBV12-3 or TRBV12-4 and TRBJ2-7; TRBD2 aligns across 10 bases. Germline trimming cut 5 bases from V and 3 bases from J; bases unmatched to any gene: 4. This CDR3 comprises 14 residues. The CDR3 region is CASSRSGGFYEQYF. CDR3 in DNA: TGTGCCAGCAGTCGTAGCGGGGGGTTCTACGAGCAGTACTTC.